The 10 T cell receptor beta chains in this list originate from one sample, sequenced in a study of CD8 T cells in ankylosing spondylitis. TCRdb recomputed calls from the 5' RACE reads with MiXCR, one row per CDR3 protein. Of roughly 250,000 distinct CDR3 sequences in the sample, 7.5% to 9% were seen once. Sequencing was carried out using blood, either unsorted or a sorted T cell fraction (not recorded which). Receptor source: a male donor with ankylosing spondylitis or in good health (not recorded which).

This clonotype showed up just a few times. The chain couples TRBV7-8 to TRBJ2-7, with D possibly being TRBD1 or TRBD2 (5 bases each). Trimming cost V 4 bases and J 5 bases, with 18 bases left between them. Per germline, CDR1 SGHVS and CDR2 FQNEAQ. The CDR3 runs 15 residues. Here the CDR3 DNA reads TGTGCCAGCAGCTCGTCTGGGGGTCCCCCCAACGAGCAGTACTTC. It yields the protein CASSSSGGPPNEQYF.

This clonotype has a handful of counts. This chain joins TRBV12-3 or TRBV12-4 and TRBJ2-7, with D possibly matching TRBD1 (5 bases). V lost 6 bases and J lost 0, with 6 bases in between. There are 12 residues in the CDR3. CDR3 nucleotide sequence: TGTGCCAGCAGGCAGGGCTCCTACGAGCAGTACTTC. Residues: CASRQGSYEQYF.

Ten or more counts support this clonotype. This chain joins TRBV7-9 and TRBJ2-4; no clear D gene. V was trimmed by 1 base and J by 4 bases, leaving 8 bases between them. Germline V lookup: CDR1 SEHNR, CDR2 FQNEAQ (reference sequence). The CDR3 extends over 14 amino acids. CDR3 sequence reads: CASSLGTRKNIQYF. DNA for the CDR3: TGTGCCAGCAGCTTAGGTACGAGGAAAAACATTCAGTACTTC.

For this clonotype: A single base separates this from a much larger clone, so it may be a read error. The chain joins TRBV20-1 to TRBJ1-1; 9 bases match TRBD1. The length of the CDR3 is 13 residues. In germline, CDR1 is DFQATT, CDR2 SNEGSKA (reference sequence). The J segment lost 3 bases and the V segment lost 2 bases, leaving 1 base of the junction unmatched. The CDR3 nucleotides read TGCAGTGCTAGAAGGACAGGGGACACTGAAGCTTTCTTT. Translation gives CSARRTGDTEAFF.

This clonotype was seen many times. The chain joins TRBV20-1 to TRBJ1-2, with D unclear. CDR1 is DFQATT and CDR2 is SNEGSKA in the germline V gene (reference sequence). CDR3 length: 15 amino acids. Deletions cut 3 bases from V and 1 base from J, with 15 bases between. CDR3 loop: CSASSGLALNYGYTF. DNA for the CDR3: TGCAGTGCTAGCAGTGGTCTGGCGCTTAACTATGGCTACACCTTC.

This clonotype was seen once. Possible read error: a much larger clone is one base away. This chain joins TRBV7-9 and TRBJ1-1; 8 bases agree with TRBD1. Germline V lookup: CDR1 SEHNR, CDR2 FQNEAQ (reference sequence). The CDR3 contains 15 residues. For the CDR3, the DNA is TGTGCCAGCAGCTTCTCCCGGGACAGGAACACTGAAGTTTTCTTT. Encoded protein: CASSFSRDRNTEVFF. The whole variable domain, remainder taken from reference TRBV7-9 and TRBJ1-1, is DTGVSQNPRHKITKRGQNVTFRCDPISEHNRLYWYRQTLGQGPEFLTYFQNEAQLEKSRLLSDRFSAERPKGSFSTLEIQRTEQGDSAMYLCASSFSRDRNTEVFFGQGTRLTVV.

This clonotype has at least ten counts. J is TRBJ2-1 and V is TRBV12-3 or TRBV12-4, with 10 positions matching TRBD2. This CDR3 is 15 amino acids long. V was clipped by 6 bases and J by 3 bases; unmatched bases: 5. The CDR3 region has the DNA TGTGCCAGCAGATACCGACTAGCGGGCTACAATGAGCAGTTCTTC. Protein sequence: CASRYRLAGYNEQFF.

The rearrangement uses TRBV7-6 and TRBJ2-5; D is undetermined. The V end lost 4 bases, the J end lost 5 bases, and 17 bases lay between the germline ends. Per germline, CDR1 SGHVS and CDR2 FNYEAQ. The CDR3 has 15 residues. DNA of the CDR3: TGTGCCAGCAGCTCAGTTGGCCGCTTCGGGGAGACCCAGTACTTC. Residues: CASSSVGRFGETQYF.

Ten or more counts support this clonotype. V is TRBV20-1 and J is TRBJ1-1; D is uncertain. Deletions cut 3 bases from V and 7 bases from J, with 12 bases between. The CDR3 is 12 amino acids. Per the germline V gene, CDR1 is DFQATT and CDR2 is SNEGSKA (reference sequence). The CDR3 region is CSASSGPVEAFF. CDR3 nucleotide sequence: TGCAGTGCTAGCTCCGGACCCGTTGAAGCTTTCTTT.

At least ten counts were recorded for this clonotype. The V call is TRBV5-1, the J call TRBJ2-1; 7 bases align to TRBD1. The CDR3 spans 12 residues. J was trimmed by 10 bases and V by 4 bases; bases with no gene match: 5. CDR1 SGHRS and CDR2 YFSETQ come from the germline V gene. In nucleotides, the CDR3 is TGCGCCAGCAGCCCAAACAGGGGAGAGCAGTTCTTC. Amino acid sequence: CASSPNRGEQFF. Based on the CDR3 plus reference TRBV5-1 and TRBJ2-1, the full variable domain is KAGVTQTPRYLIKTRGQQVTLSCSPISGHRSVSWYQQTPGQGLQFLFEYFSETQRNKGNFPGRFSGRQFSNSRSEMNVSTLELGDSALYLCASSPNRGEQFFGPGTRLTVL.